This passage covers 3 T cell receptor beta chains from one sample sequenced in a study of OX40 agonist ivuxolimab in advanced cancers. The library was prepared using the immunoSEQ multiplex PCR assay. The table was pulled from immuneACCESS by TCRdb, which kept in-frame rearrangements only. Such tables lose some clones; where checked, under half of the loss comes from unresolved V genes, and the rest has no known cause. The sample table shows approximately 82,000 clones, and 85% to 90% are seen once. The leading ten clones occupy 0.45% to 0.7% of the sample. This material consisted of CD4+ or CD8+ T cells sorted from blood, taken in a trial of the OX40 agonist ivuxolimab. These receptors all come from an adult with an advanced solid tumor such as melanoma, head and neck, liver or kidney cancer.

This chain connects TRBV5-4 to TRBJ2-5; 7 nucleotides align to TRBD1. The CDR3 sequence is 15 residues long. The junction had 9 bases not matched to a gene; V was cut back by 4 bases and J by 3 bases. Germline-derived CDR1 and CDR2 are SGHNT and YYREEE (reference sequence). CDR3 protein: CASSREGQRKETQYF. The CDR3 nucleotides are TGTGCCAGCAGCCGAGAGGGACAGCGAAAAGAGACCCAGTACTTC.

This chain links TRBV5-1 with TRBJ1-3; no firm D call. The CDR3 runs 16 residues. Germline CDR1 reads SGHRS; CDR2 reads YFSETQ. Trimming took 0 bases from V and 0 from J, leaving 10 bases between them. The DNA of the CDR3 is TGCGCCAGCAGCTTGGGAGGGCAGTACTCTGGAAACACCATATATTTT. It encodes CASSLGGQYSGNTIYF.

The rearrangement uses TRBV5-4 and TRBJ2-2; 7 nucleotides match TRBD1. With 4 bases clipped from V and 4 bases from J, the junction kept 7 bases outside the gene matches. Germline assignment: CDR1 SGHNT and CDR2 YYREEE (reference sequence). There are 15 residues in the CDR3. CDR3 loop: CASSLPGQFTGELFF. DNA for the CDR3: TGTGCCAGCAGCCTACCGGGACAGTTCACCGGGGAGCTGTTTTTT.